This T cell receptor beta chain appears in the sequencing data of a study of cytomegalovirus exposure and HLA in healthy donors (dated by TCRdb to about 2017). The study in broad terms: In an earlier analysis of about 560 of the donors, 250 to 350 Gb of sequence data and roughly 100 million unique TCR beta sequences from roughly 200 million T cells were reported. An early release that covered roughly 600 HLA-typed donors contained approximately 300 gigabases of sequencing data and about 93 million unique TCR sequences. The genetic ancestry cluster associated with self-reported Caucasian donors included over 80% of the 398 genotyped donors. The study aimed to test whether cataloging public T cell receptors could reveal signatures of past pathogen exposure. The study used immunosequencing to profile the T cell repertoires of approximately 690 subjects and linked those repertoires to cytomegalovirus serostatus. A separate validation cohort of more than 100 different subjects was used in addition to the approximately 700-subject first cohort. To predict cytomegalovirus infection status, the study combined high-throughput TCR immunosequencing, statistical association of individual TCRs with disease status, and machine learning. A later analysis re-examined previously published TCR beta repertoires from 610 or so donors and added high-resolution HLA genotyping to investigate patterns of TCR occurrence. In the later analysis, no new phenotypic data were used to find candidate immune exposures; instead, reliance was placed on TCR beta sequences and their occurrence across donors. In an earlier analysis of more than 550 of the donors, high-throughput TCR beta sequencing was used to judge whether each TCR beta V gene segment behaved as functional or pseudogenic. Donor age, sex, ethnicity and CMV serostatus were compiled together with the repertoire data. In a later genetic analysis, genome-wide SNP genotypes for 398 of the 666 donors were used, and that subset was treated as a discovery cohort. All discovery cohort repertoires had been generated on a single sequencing platform. HLA typing included class I and class II loci at four-digit resolution. Typing coverage differed by locus: A, B, C, DRB1 and DQB1 were typed in roughly 629-640 donors, DQA1 in 500 to 550, DPA1 in 600 to 610, and DPB1 in around 440. Four or five DR-DQ haplotypes were handled as single units for association and clustering because linkage in the cohort was strong. On average, around 200,000 unique TCR beta nucleotide sequences were sequenced per donor among 300 to 500 genotyped donors of the cohort, with around 19% of those sequences being non-productive.

The CDR3 measures 15 amino acids from cysteine to phenylalanine. Of the read, only the CDR3 DNA is kept; its 45 bases are in frame from base 1. Trimming accounts for 1 base at V and 4 bases at J, while the number of junction bases matched to no gene is 4. According to the germline V gene, CDR1 reads SGHRS and CDR2 reads YFSETQ. This clone was seen once. The antigen it binds to is not known. It has no much larger one-base neighbor in the sample; base qualities were not kept. Library preparation employed the immunoSEQ multiplex PCR assay. For the multiplex PCR, a mixture combining 60 forward primers for TCR Vbeta segments and 13 reverse primers for TCR Jbeta segments was used. The CDR3 region of rearranged TCR beta genes was amplified from genomic DNA by a multiplex PCR assay. The amplified TCR beta libraries were sequenced on the Illumina HiSeq System as 87-base-pair reads. Per the original workflow: In a later analysis, tens of millions of unique TCR beta chains were counted across the 500 to 850 repertoires, and around 10 million of these chains were shared by at least two donors. Raw reads were error-corrected and collapsed into unique sequences with a nearest-neighbor algorithm that merged closely related sequences to remove PCR and sequencing errors. V, D and J gene segments were assigned by aligning CDR3 sequences to IMGT reference sequences. For a sequence to be retained, a match of at least six nucleotides was required to both a V gene segment and a J gene segment. A rearrangement counted as productive if the CDR3 had no stop codons and remained in frame with V and J, and every other rearrangement counted as non-productive. Following IMGT convention, CDR3 was defined as the stretch from the second conserved V-encoded cysteine up to the conserved J-encoded phenylalanine. The earlier analysis of 587 of the donors excluded sequences that lacked an unambiguous match to a single V gene segment. An earlier analysis of fewer than 750 of the donors classified V segments as functional when productive rearrangements were above 56.7% and as segregating when the standard deviation between donors was above 5%. To diagnose cytomegalovirus status from the catalog of TCR beta chain sequences, a statistical classification framework was built. A later analysis assigned V and J genes by comparing TCR nucleotide sequences with IMGT/GENE-DB human TR gene sequences. The TCRdist pipeline was used in a later analysis to assign CDR3 sequences and most-parsimonious VDJ recombination scenarios. In a later analysis, each TCR beta chain was defined by its CDR3 amino acid sequence together with its V-gene family, and reads lacking a unique V-gene family were excluded. A later analysis removed nearly 600 highly shared, low-generation-probability nucleotide sequences to deal with suspected cross-contamination and a sequencing artifact. In a later analysis, a clonal expansion index was calculated for each public chain from normalized within-repertoire ranks of inferred template counts. Generation probabilities in a later analysis came from a VDJ recombination model fitted to out-of-frame rearrangements, and those results were checked against IGoR. In a later analysis, hypergeometric tests were used to score TCR-TCR, TCR-HLA and TCR-CMV co-occurrence, with a repertoire-size bias correction applied to TCR pairs. To estimate false discovery rates, a later analysis permuted the HLA or CMV assignments 20 times. In a later analysis, co-occurring TCRs were grouped with DBSCAN, and TCRdist sequence similarity was added when clustering was performed within HLA-allele-positive subsets. Repertoires with fewer than 30,000 or more than 120,000 public chains were left out of co-occurrence clustering, as were five repertoires with anomalous nucleotide sharing. In its TCRdb copy, this immuneACCESS table keeps in-frame sequences only and misses some clones. Where compared with another copy, unresolved V genes explain less than half of these, and the others have no known cause. Clone size and V and J calls were adopted from that table, with D and trimming inferred from the DNA. This sample has some 120,000 clones in its table, and around three quarters of those were observed once. About 9.2% of the sample rests with the top ten.

Study-level results and caveats: Presence/absence analyses assumed roughly uniform sequencing depth across donors, an assumption that may not hold. While some public TCRs were present in many individuals, most TCR sequences turned up only very rarely across donors. A cluster of highly shared sequence variants was judged likely to be a technical artifact of the sequencing pipeline. In a later analysis, several top co-occurrence clusters were reported to appear linked to parvovirus B19, influenza, CMV and Epstein-Barr virus. The only immune exposure information available for the cohort was CMV serostatus. Compared with the roughly 710-donor mean, donors in an Asian-associated ancestry cluster had fewer N-insertions in productive TCRs, according to a later genetic analysis. In a later analysis, the rate of TCR association differed among HLA loci, with DRB1 alleles having the most associated TCRs and HLA-C alleles having the fewest. The authors suggested that the approach could potentially be extended to other disease states and immunological phenotypes. The classifier was reported to diagnose cytomegalovirus status with high specificity and sensitivity in both the original cohort and the validation cohort. The earlier analysis of 450 to 700 of the donors excluded 15 to 20 rarely observed V segments, including chromosome 9 orphons, because counts were too low. Because HLA typing was unavailable for some donors at each locus, only the typed subset was used in association tests. Strong co-occurrence of HLA alleles, especially DR and DQ, made assigning TCR associations to individual alleles difficult. A later analysis associated 17,000 or so TCR beta sequences with specific HLA alleles at a false discovery rate of 0.05. A further reported finding was that TCR beta sequences accurately predicted the HLA-A and HLA-B alleles for most subjects in the first cohort. In a later analysis, HLA-associated TCR beta chains showed more clonal expansion and lower generation probabilities than non-associated chains that were equally common. Broadly in line with IMGT annotations, most TCR beta V segments showed up in productive rearrangements about 90% or about 30% of the time in an earlier analysis of some 590 of the donors. A later genetic analysis associated a missense DCLRE1C variant with V-gene and J-gene trimming of TCR beta chains, and an independent cohort replicated the association. The study listed 170 or so TCR beta chains as associated with cytomegalovirus. In a later analysis, most CMV-associated TCR beta chains were found to appear HLA-restricted, with HLA associations seemingly driven largely by CMV exposure. Some IMGT-functional V segments, including TRBV6-2 and TRBV6-3, could not be told apart with the 87-base-pair reads, so those segments were excluded. In vitro tests confirmed that a few of the cytomegalovirus-associated TCR beta chains recognize cytomegalovirus antigens. Correlated functional status among segregating V segments might reflect linkage disequilibrium, but an unknown experimental factor could not be ruled out. This cohort had only TCR beta chains sequenced, and the lack of alpha or paired-chain data limited which features could be detected.

The cohort comprised approximately 700 healthy bone marrow donors. At the time of sampling, every cohort member was nominally healthy, though immune exposures that went unrecorded were likely present. The donor tested CMV seropositive and was one of the 289 seropositive cohort members. Every donor gave a peripheral blood sample, and the peripheral blood mononuclear cells from that sample were used for TCR beta sequencing. The Qiagen DNeasy Blood Extraction Kit was used to extract genomic DNA from the blood cell samples. The clonotype comes from a man aged 25-40 years in good health and CMV-seropositive. The chain is assembled from TRBV5-1 and TRBJ2-3; TRBD2 aligns with 9 central bases. The specimen was PBMCs. CDR3 region: CASSLSGGWSDTQYF. The DNA sequence reads TGCGCCAGCAGCTTGAGCGGGGGGTGGTCAGATACGCAGTATTTT.